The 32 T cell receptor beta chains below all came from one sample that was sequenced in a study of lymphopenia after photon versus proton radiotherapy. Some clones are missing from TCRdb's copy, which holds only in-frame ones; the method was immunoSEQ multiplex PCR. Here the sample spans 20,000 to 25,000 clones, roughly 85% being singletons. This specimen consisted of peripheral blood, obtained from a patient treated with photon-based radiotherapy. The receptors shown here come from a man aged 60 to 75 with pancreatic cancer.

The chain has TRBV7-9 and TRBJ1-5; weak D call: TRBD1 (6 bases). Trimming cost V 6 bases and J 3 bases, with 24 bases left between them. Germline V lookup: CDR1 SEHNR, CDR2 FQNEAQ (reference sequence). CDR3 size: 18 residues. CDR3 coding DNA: TGTGCCAGCAGTCGGGACTCCTCAGCGGGGGCCCACAATCAGCCCCAGCATTTT. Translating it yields CASSRDSSAGAHNQPQHF. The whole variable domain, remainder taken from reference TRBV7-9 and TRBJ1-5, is DTGVSQNPRHKITKRGQNVTFRCDPISEHNRLYWYRQTLGQGPEFLTYFQNEAQLEKSRLLSDRFSAERPKGSFSTLEIQRTEQGDSAMYLCASSRDSSAGAHNQPQHFGDGTRLSIL.

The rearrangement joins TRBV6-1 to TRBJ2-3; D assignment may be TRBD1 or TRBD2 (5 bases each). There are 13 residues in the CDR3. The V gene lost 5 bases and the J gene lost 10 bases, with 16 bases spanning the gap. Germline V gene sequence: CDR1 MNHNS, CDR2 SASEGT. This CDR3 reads CASSPGLSEAQYF. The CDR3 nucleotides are TGTGCCAGCAGTCCGGGGCTCTCGGAGGCGCAGTATTTT.

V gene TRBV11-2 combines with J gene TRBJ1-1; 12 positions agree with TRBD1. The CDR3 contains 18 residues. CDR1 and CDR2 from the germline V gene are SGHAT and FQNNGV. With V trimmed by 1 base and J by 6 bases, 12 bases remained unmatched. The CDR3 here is CASSLVAGQGAKGAEAFF. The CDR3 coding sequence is TGTGCCAGCAGCTTAGTAGCGGGACAGGGGGCGAAGGGGGCTGAAGCTTTCTTT.

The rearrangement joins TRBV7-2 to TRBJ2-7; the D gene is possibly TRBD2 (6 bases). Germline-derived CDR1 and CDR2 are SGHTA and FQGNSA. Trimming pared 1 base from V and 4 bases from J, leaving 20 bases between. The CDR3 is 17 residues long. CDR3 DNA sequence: TGTGCCAGCAGCTTAGTCGCGAGCGGGCGTGTTCTGTACGAGCAGTACTTC. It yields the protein CASSLVASGRVLYEQYF.

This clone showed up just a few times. The CDR3, as DNA: TGTGCCAGCATCACAGGGTCGAACACCGGGGAGCTGTTTTTT. It yields the protein CASITGSNTGELFF. The chain uses TRBV6-6 and TRBJ2-2; D may be TRBD1 (6 bases). The V end was cut by 7 bases, the J end by 0 bases, with 9 bases between. Germline CDR1 reads MNHNY; CDR2 reads SVGAGI (reference sequence). This CDR3 is 14 amino acids long.

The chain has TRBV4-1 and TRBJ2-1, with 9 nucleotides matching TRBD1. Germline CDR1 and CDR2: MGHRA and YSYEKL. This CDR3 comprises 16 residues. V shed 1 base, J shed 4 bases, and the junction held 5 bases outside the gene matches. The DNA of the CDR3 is TGCGCCAGCAGCCAAGCTGGACAGGGGAATTACAATGAGCAGTTCTTC. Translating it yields CASSQAGQGNYNEQFF.

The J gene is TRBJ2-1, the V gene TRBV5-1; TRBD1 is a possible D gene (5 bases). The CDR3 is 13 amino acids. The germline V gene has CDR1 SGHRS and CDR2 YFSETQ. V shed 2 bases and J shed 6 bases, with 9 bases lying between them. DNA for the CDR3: TGCGCCAGCAGCTTAGACAGACTCAATGAGCAGTTCTTC. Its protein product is CASSLDRLNEQFF.

This CDR3 reads CSVDRFGGPNSNEQFF. The DNA for the CDR3 is TGCAGCGTTGATCGTTTCGGGGGGCCTAATTCGAATGAGCAGTTCTTC. This chain links TRBV29-1 with TRBJ2-1; possibly TRBD2 for D (7 bases). Between the trimmed V and J ends, which lost 3 bases and 7 bases, there was a span of 22 bases. Looked up from germline, CDR1 is SQVTM and CDR2 is ANQGSEA. This CDR3 has 16 amino acids.

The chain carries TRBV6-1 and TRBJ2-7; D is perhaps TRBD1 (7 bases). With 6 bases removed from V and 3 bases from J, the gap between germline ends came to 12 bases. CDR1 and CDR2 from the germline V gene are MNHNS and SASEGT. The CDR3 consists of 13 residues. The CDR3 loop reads CASRTGRNYEQYF. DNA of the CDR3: TGTGCCAGCAGGACAGGGAGGAACTACGAGCAGTACTTC.

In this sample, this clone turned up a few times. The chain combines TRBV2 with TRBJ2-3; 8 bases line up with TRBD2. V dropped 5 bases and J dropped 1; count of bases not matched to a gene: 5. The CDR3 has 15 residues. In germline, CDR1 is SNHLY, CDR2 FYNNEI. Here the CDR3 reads CASSSSGGGTDTQYF. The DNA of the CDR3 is TGTGCCAGCAGTTCGAGCGGGGGTGGCACAGATACGCAGTATTTT.

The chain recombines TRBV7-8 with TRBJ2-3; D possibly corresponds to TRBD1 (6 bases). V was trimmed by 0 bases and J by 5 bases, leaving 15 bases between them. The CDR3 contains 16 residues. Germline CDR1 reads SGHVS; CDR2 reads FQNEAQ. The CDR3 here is CASSLARGAQIDTQYF. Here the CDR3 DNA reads TGTGCCAGCAGCTTAGCCAGGGGAGCACAGATAGATACGCAGTATTTT. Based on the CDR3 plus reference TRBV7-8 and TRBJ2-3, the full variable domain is GAGVSQSPRYKVAKRGQDVALRCDPISGHVSLFWYQQALGQGPEFLTYFQNEAQLDKSGLPSDRFFAERPEGSVSTLKIQRTQQEDSAVYLCASSLARGAQIDTQYFGPGTRLTVL.

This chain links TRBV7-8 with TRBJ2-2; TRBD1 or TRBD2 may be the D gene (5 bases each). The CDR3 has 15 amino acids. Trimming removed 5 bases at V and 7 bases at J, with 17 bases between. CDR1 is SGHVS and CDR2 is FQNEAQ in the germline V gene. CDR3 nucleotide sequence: TGTGCCAGCAGCCCCGGGGCAGTCGGGAACGGGGAGCTGTTTTTT. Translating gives CASSPGAVGNGELFF.

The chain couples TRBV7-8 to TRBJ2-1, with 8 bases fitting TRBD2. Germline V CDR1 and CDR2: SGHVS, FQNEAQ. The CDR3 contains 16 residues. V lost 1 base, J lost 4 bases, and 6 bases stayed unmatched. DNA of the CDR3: TGTGCCAGCAGCTTAGAAGCGGGAGAGGGTTACAATGAGCAGTTCTTC. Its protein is CASSLEAGEGYNEQFF.

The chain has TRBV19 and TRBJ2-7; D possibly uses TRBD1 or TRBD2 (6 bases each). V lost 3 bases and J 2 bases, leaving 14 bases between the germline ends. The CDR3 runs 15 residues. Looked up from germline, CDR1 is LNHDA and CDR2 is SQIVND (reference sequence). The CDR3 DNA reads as TGTGCCAGTAGTATCGGAGGGGGTAGCGCCTACGAGCAGTACTTC. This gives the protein CASSIGGGSAYEQYF.

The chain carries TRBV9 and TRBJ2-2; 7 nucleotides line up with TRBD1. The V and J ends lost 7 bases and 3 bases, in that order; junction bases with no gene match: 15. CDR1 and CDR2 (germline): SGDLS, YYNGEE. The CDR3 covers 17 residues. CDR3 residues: CASHIYPTGVDTGELFF. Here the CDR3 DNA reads TGTGCCAGCCACATTTACCCAACAGGGGTGGACACCGGGGAGCTGTTTTTT.

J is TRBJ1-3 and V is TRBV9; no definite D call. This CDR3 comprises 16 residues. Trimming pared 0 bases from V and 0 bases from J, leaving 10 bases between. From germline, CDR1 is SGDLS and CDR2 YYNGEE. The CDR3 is CASSVGPSFSGNTIYF. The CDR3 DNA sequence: TGTGCCAGCAGCGTAGGACCCAGCTTCTCTGGAAACACCATATATTTT.

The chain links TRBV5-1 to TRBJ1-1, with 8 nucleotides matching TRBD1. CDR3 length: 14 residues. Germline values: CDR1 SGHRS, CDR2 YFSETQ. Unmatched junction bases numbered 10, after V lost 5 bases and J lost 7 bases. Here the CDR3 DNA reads TGCGCCAGCAGATTCGACAGGGGTGCAGGTGAAGCTTTCTTT. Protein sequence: CASRFDRGAGEAFF. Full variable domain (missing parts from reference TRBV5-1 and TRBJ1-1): KAGVTQTPRYLIKTRGQQVTLSCSPISGHRSVSWYQQTPGQGLQFLFEYFSETQRNKGNFPGRFSGRQFSNSRSEMNVSTLELGDSALYLCASRFDRGAGEAFFGQGTRLTVV.

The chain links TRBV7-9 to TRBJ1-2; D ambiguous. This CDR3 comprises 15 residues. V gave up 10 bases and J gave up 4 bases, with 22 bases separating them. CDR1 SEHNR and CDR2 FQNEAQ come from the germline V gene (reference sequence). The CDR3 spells CATWAQATTGYGYTF. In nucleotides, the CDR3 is TGTGCCACCTGGGCCCAGGCAACAACGGGCTATGGCTACACCTTC.

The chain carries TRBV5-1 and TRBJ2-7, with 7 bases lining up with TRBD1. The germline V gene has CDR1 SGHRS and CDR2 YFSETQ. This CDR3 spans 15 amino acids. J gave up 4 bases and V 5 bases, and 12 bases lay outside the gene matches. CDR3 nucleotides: TGCGCCAGCAGTTTTTGGACAGGAGAAAAATACGAGCAGTACTTC. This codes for CASSFWTGEKYEQYF. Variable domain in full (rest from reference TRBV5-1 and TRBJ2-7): KAGVTQTPRYLIKTRGQQVTLSCSPISGHRSVSWYQQTPGQGLQFLFEYFSETQRNKGNFPGRFSGRQFSNSRSEMNVSTLELGDSALYLCASSFWTGEKYEQYFGPGTRLTVT.

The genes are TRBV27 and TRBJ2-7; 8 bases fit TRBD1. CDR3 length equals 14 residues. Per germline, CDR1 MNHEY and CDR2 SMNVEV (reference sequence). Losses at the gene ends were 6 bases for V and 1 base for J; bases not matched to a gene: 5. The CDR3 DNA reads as TGTGCCAGCAGGCGGACAGGGCCGTCCTACGAGCAGTACTTC. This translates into CASRRTGPSYEQYF.

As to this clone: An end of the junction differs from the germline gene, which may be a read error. The CDR3 DNA follows: TGTGCCAGCAGCTCACAGGACTCCTACGAGCAGTACTTC. Translation gives CASSSQDSYEQYF. This chain joins TRBV5-3 and TRBJ2-7; TRBD1 might be the D (5 bases). TRBV5-3 is noted as an ORF with a role that remains uncertain. The CDR3 contains 13 residues.

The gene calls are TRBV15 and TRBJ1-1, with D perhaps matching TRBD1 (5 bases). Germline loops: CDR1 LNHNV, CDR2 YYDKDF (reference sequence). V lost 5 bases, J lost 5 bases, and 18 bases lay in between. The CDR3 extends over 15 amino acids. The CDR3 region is CATSSGTRVRTEAFF. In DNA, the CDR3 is TGTGCCACCAGCTCAGGGACGCGGGTAAGAACTGAAGCTTTCTTT. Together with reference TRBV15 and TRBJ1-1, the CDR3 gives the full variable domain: DAMVIQNPRYQVTQFGKPVTLSCSQTLNHNVMYWYQQKSSQAPKLLFHYYDKDFNNEADTPDNFQSRRPNTSFCFLDIRSPGLGDTAMYLCATSSGTRVRTEAFFGQGTRLTVV.

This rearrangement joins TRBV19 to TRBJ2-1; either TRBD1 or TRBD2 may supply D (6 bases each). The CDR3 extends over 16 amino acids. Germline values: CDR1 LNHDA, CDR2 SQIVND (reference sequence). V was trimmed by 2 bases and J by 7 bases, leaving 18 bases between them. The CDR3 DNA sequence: TGTGCCAGTAGTATATCGTGGGGGCGGGGCGAGAATGAGCAGTTCTTC. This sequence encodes CASSISWGRGENEQFF.

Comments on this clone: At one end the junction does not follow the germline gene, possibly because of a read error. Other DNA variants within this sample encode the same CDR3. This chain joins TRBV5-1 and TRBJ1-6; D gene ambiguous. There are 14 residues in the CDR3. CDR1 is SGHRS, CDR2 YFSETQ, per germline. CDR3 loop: CASSLGRINSPLHF. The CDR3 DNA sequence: TGCGCCAGCAGCTTGGGGAGAATTAATTCACCCCTCCACTTC.

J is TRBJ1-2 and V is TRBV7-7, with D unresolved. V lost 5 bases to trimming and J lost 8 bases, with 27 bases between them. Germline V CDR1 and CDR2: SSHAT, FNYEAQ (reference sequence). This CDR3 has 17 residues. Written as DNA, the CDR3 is TGTGCCAGCAGCCCCGTGCCTAGAGGTTCGTGGATAGCGGGCTACACCTTC. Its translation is CASSPVPRGSWIAGYTF.

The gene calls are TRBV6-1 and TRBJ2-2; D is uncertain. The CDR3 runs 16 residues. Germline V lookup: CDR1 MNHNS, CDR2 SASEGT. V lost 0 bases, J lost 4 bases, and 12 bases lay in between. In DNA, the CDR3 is TGTGCCAGCAGTGAAGCGCTTAGCTGGTCCACCGGGGAGCTGTTTTTT. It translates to CASSEALSWSTGELFF.

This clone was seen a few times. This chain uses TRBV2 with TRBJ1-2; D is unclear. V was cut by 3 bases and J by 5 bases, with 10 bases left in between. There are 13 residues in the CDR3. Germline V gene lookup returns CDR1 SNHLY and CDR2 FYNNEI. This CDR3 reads CASSDAAAYGYTF. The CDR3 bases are TGTGCCAGCAGTGACGCGGCAGCTTATGGCTACACCTTC.

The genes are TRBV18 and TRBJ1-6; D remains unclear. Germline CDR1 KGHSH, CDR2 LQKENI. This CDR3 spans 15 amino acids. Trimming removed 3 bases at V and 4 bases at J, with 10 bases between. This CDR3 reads CASSPREPYNSPLHF. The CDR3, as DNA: TGTGCCAGCTCACCTCGGGAACCTTATAATTCACCCCTCCACTTT.

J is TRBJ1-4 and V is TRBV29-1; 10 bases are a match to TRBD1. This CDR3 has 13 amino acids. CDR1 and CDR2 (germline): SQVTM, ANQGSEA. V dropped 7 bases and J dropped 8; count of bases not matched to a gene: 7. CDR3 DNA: TGCAGCGCTGACAGGGGGCGAGGCGAAAAACTGTTTTTT. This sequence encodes CSADRGRGEKLFF. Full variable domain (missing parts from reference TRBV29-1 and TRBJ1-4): SAVISQKPSRDICQRGTSLTIQCQVDSQVTMMFWYRQQPGQSLTLIATANQGSEATYESGFVIDKFPISRPNLTFSTLTVSNMSPEDSSIYLCSADRGRGEKLFFGSGTQLSVL.

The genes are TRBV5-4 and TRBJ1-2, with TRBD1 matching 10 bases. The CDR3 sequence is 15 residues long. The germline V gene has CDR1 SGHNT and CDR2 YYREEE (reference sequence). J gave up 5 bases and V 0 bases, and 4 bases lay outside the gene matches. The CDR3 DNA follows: TGTGCCAGCAGCTTGGTTGGGACAGGGGCATATGGCTACACCTTC. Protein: CASSLVGTGAYGYTF.

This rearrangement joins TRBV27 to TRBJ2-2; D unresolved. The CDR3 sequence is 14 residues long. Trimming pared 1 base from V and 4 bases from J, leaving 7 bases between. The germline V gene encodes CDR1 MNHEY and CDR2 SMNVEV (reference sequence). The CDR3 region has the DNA TGTGCCAGCAGTTTATTGGGTGGCACCGGGGAGCTGTTTTTT. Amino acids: CASSLLGGTGELFF.

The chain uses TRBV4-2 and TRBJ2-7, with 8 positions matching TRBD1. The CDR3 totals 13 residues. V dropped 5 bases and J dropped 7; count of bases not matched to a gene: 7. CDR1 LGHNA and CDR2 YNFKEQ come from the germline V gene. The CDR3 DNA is TGTGCCAGCAGCGAGGACAGGGCGGGAGAGCAGTACTTC. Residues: CASSEDRAGEQYF.